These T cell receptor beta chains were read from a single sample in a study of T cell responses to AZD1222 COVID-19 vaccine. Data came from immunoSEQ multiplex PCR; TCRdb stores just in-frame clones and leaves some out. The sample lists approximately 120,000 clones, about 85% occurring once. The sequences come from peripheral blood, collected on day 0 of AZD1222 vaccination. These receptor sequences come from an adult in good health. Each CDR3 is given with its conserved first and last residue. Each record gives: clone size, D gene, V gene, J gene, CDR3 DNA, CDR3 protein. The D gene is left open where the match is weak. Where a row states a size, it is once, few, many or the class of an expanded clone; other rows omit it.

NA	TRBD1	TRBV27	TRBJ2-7	TGTGCCAGCTGCCGGGACAGGGATTACGAGCAGTACTTC	CASCRDRDYEQYF
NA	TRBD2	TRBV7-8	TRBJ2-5	TGTGCCAGCACCCAACCGGGACTAGCATCGGAGACCCAGTACTTC	CASTQPGLASETQYF
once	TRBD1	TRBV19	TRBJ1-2	TGTGCCAGTACCGAAGGGGGCGATGGCTACACCTTC	CASTEGGDGYTF
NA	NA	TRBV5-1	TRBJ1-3	TGCGCCAGCAGCTTGGGCTCAGTCCTCTCTGGAAACACCATATATTTT	CASSLGSVLSGNTIYF
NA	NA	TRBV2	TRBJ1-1	TGTGCCAGCAGTATAAGTAGGGCCACTGAAGCTTTCTTT	CASSISRATEAFF
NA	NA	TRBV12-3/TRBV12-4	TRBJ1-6	TGTGCCAGCAGTTTGGGGTCCCTAAGACCCCTCCACTTT	CASSLGSLRPLHF
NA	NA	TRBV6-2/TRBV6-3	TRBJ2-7	TGTGCCAGCAGTTATAAACGTCCAGGGGTGGTTGAGCAGTACTTC	CASSYKRPGVVEQYF
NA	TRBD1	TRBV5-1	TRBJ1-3	TGCGCCAGCAGCCCAGGGACAGTTCCCTCTGGAAACACCATATATTTT	CASSPGTVPSGNTIYF
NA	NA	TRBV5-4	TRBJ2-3	TGTGCCAGCAGCTTGGGAGGGGCCGGCACAGATACGCAGTATTTT	CASSLGGAGTDTQYF
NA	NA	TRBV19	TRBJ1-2	TGTGCCAGTAGTACGATATCTAACTATGGCTACACCTTC	CASSTISNYGYTF
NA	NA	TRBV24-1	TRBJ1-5	TGTGCCACCAGTGACATCTCGGGCCCGGGCAATCAGCCCCAGCATTTT	CATSDISGPGNQPQHF
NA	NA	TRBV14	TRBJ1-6	TGTGCCAGCAGCCCCGCGGCACAGGCGCTCTCCTATAATTCACCCCTCCACTTT	CASSPAAQALSYNSPLHF
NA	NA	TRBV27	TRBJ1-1	TGTGCCAGCAGTTGGCAGGGTAGGACTGAAGCTTTCTTT	CASSWQGRTEAFF
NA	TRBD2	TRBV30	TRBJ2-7	TGTGCCTGGAGTGTGCCTAGCGGGAAGAGGCGGGATACCTACGAGCAGTACTTC	CAWSVPSGKRRDTYEQYF
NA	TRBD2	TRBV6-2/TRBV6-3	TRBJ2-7	TGTGCCAGCAGTTATGGCGGGAGCAGGGTATACGAGCAGTACTTC	CASSYGGSRVYEQYF
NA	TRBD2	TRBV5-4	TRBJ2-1	TGTGCCAGCAGCCCCTGGGGGGGAAACAATGAGCAGTTCTTC	CASSPWGGNNEQFF
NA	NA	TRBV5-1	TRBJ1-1	TGCGCCAGCAGCACCCAGACAGTGAACACTGAAGCTTTCTTT	CASSTQTVNTEAFF
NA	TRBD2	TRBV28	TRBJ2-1	TGTGCCAGCAGTCATTCCCCCTGGATCCCCCAAGCGGGAGGGGTTTATGAGCAGTTCTTC	CASSHSPWIPQAGGVYEQFF
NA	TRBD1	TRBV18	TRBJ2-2	TGTGCCAGCTCACGGATCTTCTCGACAGGGACGGATCCGAACACCGGGGAGCTGTTTTTT	CASSRIFSTGTDPNTGELFF
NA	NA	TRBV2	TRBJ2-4	TGTGCCAGCAGTGACACATTGGGGGCGTGGCGGTTC	CASSDTLGAWRF
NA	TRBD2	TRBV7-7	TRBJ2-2	TGTGCTAGCAGCCAGGCCGGGGGGGCGGACACCGGGGAGCTGTTTTTT	CASSQAGGADTGELFF
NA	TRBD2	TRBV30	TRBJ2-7	TGTGCCTGGGGGAGGACTAGCGGGGACGAGCAGTACTTC	CAWGRTSGDEQYF
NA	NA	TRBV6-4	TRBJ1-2	TGTGCCAGCAGTGACAGGGTTGCTAACTATGGCTACACCTTC	CASSDRVANYGYTF
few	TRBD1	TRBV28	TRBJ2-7	TGTGCCAGCAGAGGGCACAGGGGGGCCTACGAGCAGTACTTC	CASRGHRGAYEQYF
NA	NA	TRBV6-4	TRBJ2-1	TGTGCCAGCAGTGACTCGGGGGAGTTAGATGAGCAGTTCTTC	CASSDSGELDEQFF
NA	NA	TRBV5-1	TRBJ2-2	TGCGCCAGCAGCTTGGACCCCGCAGGCGTAGCCGGGGAGCTGTTTTTT	CASSLDPAGVAGELFF
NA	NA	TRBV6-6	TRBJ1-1	TGTGCCAGCAGTTACAGTAGTGAGATAAAGGCTTTCTTT	CASSYSSEIKAFF
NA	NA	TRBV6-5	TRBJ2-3	TGTGCCAGCAGCCAGCGGGGCACAGATACGCAGTATTTT	CASSQRGTDTQYF
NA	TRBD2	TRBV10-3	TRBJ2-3	TGTGCCATCCGGGGGCCGGCGGGGGGGGGCCCAGATACGCAGTATTTT	CAIRGPAGGGPDTQYF
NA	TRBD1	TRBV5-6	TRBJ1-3	TGTGCCAGCAGCCCGACAGGGGCCGGAAACACCATATATTTT	CASSPTGAGNTIYF
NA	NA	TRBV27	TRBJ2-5	TGTGCCAGCAGGACGGGTCGGGAGACCCAGTACTTC	CASRTGRETQYF
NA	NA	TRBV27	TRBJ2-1	TGTGCCAGCAGTTTACGAGGTGGTGAGCAGTTCTTC	CASSLRGGEQFF
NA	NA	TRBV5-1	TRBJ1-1	TGCGCCAGCAGCTTGGGATCGGGCGGCACTGAAGCTTTCTTT	CASSLGSGGTEAFF
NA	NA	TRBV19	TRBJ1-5	TGTGCCAGTAGTATTAGCAGTCGTCGGGGGTACGGCAATCAGCCCCAGCATTTT	CASSISSRRGYGNQPQHF
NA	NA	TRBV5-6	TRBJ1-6	TGTGCCAGCAGCTTGTTATTTGGTAATTCACCCCTCCACTTT	CASSLLFGNSPLHF
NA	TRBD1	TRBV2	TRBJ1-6	TGTGCCAGCACTTGGACAGGGGGAATCGGCTCACCCCTCCACTTT	CASTWTGGIGSPLHF
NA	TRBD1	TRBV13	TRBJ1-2	TGTGCCAGCAGCTTTTTATTCCGGGACAGGGAGGATAACGGCTACACCTTC	CASSFLFRDREDNGYTF
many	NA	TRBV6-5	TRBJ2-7	TGTGCCAGCATCCTAGGAAGGTACGAGCAGTACTTC	CASILGRYEQYF
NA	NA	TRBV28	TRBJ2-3	TGTGCCAGCAGTCCAGGACAGAGTCGCACAGATACGCAGTATTTT	CASSPGQSRTDTQYF
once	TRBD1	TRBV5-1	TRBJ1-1	TGCGCCAGCAGCTTCCCGGACAGGGGGAGTACTGAAGCTTTCTTT	CASSFPDRGSTEAFF
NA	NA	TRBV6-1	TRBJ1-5	TGTGCCAGCAGTTCTAATCCAATTCAGCCCCAGCATTTT	CASSSNPIQPQHF
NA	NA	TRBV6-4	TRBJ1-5	TGTGCCAGCAGCGAGATGTTTGGACAGCCCCAGCATTTT	CASSEMFGQPQHF
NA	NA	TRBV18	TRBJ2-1	TGTGCCAGCTCACCACCCAGAAGCGATGAGCAGTTCTTC	CASSPPRSDEQFF
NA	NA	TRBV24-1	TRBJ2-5	TGTGCCACCAGTGAGGGGTACCAAGAGACCCAGTACTTC	CATSEGYQETQYF
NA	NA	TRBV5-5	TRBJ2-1	TGTGCCAGCAGCTTTGCGGTAGAGGAGCAGTTCTTC	CASSFAVEEQFF
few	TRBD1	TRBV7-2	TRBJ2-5	TGTGCCATTTTACCCGGGACAGGGGAGACCCAGTACTTC	CAILPGTGETQYF
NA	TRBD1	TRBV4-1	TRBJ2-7	TGCGCCAGCAGCCAAGATCCCGGGACAGCGGCCTACGAGCAGTACTTC	CASSQDPGTAAYEQYF
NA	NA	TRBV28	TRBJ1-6	TGTGCCAGCAGTTTAGTTTTGAGCTCCTATAATTCACCCCTCCACTTT	CASSLVLSSYNSPLHF
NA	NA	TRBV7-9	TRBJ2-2	TGTGCCAGCAGCACCCTCGGGGGTTCGAACACCGGGGAGCTGTTTTTT	CASSTLGGSNTGELFF